This T cell receptor (beta chain) comes out of a study of technical replicates of blood from several donors. Germline values: CDR1 MNHEY, CDR2 SVGAGI. V gave up 7 bases and J gave up 5 bases, with 9 bases separating them. The CDR3 consists of 11 residues. The data were produced by immunoSEQ multiplex PCR, yet TCRdb's version contains in-frame clones alone and is incomplete. The sample includes fewer than 95,000 clones, approximately 94% seen only once; the top ten take about 0.23%. The chain has TRBV6-5 and TRBJ2-7; TRBD2 is a possible D gene (5 bases). The material sequenced was T cells isolated from PBMCs. The receptor was isolated from a human donor in good health. The CDR3 spells CASTVGDEQYF. The CDR3 DNA reads as TGTGCCAGCACCGTGGGAGACGAGCAGTACTTC.